The 8 T cell receptor beta chains below all came from one sample that was sequenced in a study of beta chain features in type 1 diabetes. The study, taken as a whole, reports: Type 1 diabetes patients had TCRB CDR3s that were shorter (moderately but significantly so) in all four CD4+ subsets.

The isolated RNA, all of it, was reverse transcribed, so expressed TCRB transcripts were what got sequenced. Profiling relied on immunoSEQ multiplex PCR, and the TCRdb table lists in-frame clones only, not all of them. The sample shows 200,000 to 250,000 clones, more than 11% of them seen only once. Their specific antigens are unknown. Sequencing was carried out using naive CD4+ T cells from blood. The receptors shown here come from a man aged 25 to 45 with type 1 diabetes.

The V and J genes are TRBV28 and TRBJ1-1; D is unresolved. Between the trimmed V and J ends, which lost 6 bases and 3 bases, there was a span of 8 bases. This CDR3 has 12 residues. Germline values: CDR1 MDHEN, CDR2 SYDVKM. The CDR3 DNA follows: TGTGCCAGCAGACGGGAGCACACTGAAGCTTTCTTT. This encodes CASRREHTEAFF.

The chain uses TRBV7-2 and TRBJ1-2, with 10 positions matching TRBD1. V shed 0 bases, J shed 4 bases, and the junction held 2 bases outside the gene matches. The CDR3 runs to 15 residues. Germline values: CDR1 SGHTA, CDR2 FQGNSA. CDR3 residues: CASSLAGTGAYGYTF. As DNA, the CDR3 is TGTGCCAGCAGCTTAGCCGGGACAGGGGCCTATGGCTACACCTTC.

The CDR3 DNA reads TGTGCCAGCAGTGACACTGCCCGGACTGGAAACAATGAGCAGTTCTTC. Translation: CASSDTARTGNNEQFF. The chain recombines TRBV6-4 with TRBJ2-1, with D perhaps matching TRBD2 (5 bases). Germline V CDR1 and CDR2: MRHNA, SNTAGT. V was trimmed by 2 bases and J by 5 bases, leaving 16 bases between them. The CDR3 loop spans 16 amino acids.

This clone was counted between two and nine times. This sequence joins TRBV11-3 and TRBJ1-1, with 9 bases that match TRBD1. Trimming at V came to 5 bases and at J to 7 bases, leaving 5 bases not matched to a gene. The CDR3 is 13 amino acids. Germline V gene sequence: CDR1 SGHNT, CDR2 YENEEA. The CDR3 sequence: CASSPGQGLEAFF. The CDR3 coding sequence is TGTGCCAGCAGCCCGGGACAGGGTCTTGAAGCTTTCTTT.

The chain links TRBV6-5 to TRBJ2-3, with D possibly TRBD2 on 6 matching bases. This CDR3 region has 14 residues. The V end lost 5 bases, the J end lost 3 bases, and 12 bases lay between the germline ends. Germline loops: CDR1 MNHEY, CDR2 SVGAGI. CDR3 DNA: TGTGCCAGCAGTCTCACCGGGACTACAGATACGCAGTATTTT. It codes for CASSLTGTTDTQYF.

V and J are TRBV11-2 and TRBJ2-3; TRBD1 aligns across 8 bases. V shed 6 bases, J shed 5 bases, and the junction held 7 bases outside the gene matches. This CDR3 has 14 amino acids. Per germline, CDR1 SGHAT and CDR2 FQNNGV. The CDR3 DNA follows: TGTGCCAGCAGTCCCGGACAGGGTAGAGATACGCAGTATTTT. It encodes CASSPGQGRDTQYF.

This clone was recorded a few times. V and J are TRBV30 and TRBJ2-5; D gene unclear. V dropped 0 bases and J dropped 5 bases, with 4 bases sitting between them. This CDR3 is built from 11 residues. Germline CDR1 and CDR2: GTSNPN and SVGIG (reference sequence). The CDR3 region has the DNA TGTGCCTGGAGTGTATCGGAGACCCAGTACTTC. Protein sequence: CAWSVSETQYF.

In its sample, this clone was seen a few times. V and J are TRBV21-1 and TRBJ2-7; the table gives TRBD2 as D, unverified against the DNA. TRBV21-1 is flagged as a pseudogene. CDR3 size: 15 residues. In nucleotides, the CDR3 is TGTGCCAGCAGCAAGTTAGCGGGAGAGTCCCACGAGCAGTACTTC. Encoded protein: CASSKLAGESHEQYF.